The subject of this entry is one TCR beta chain. Its specificity is not known. This entry is derived from a study of regulatory T cells in long-lasting Graves disease. Building the TCR beta libraries relied on iRepertoire HTBI primers, and CDR3 regions underwent Arm-PCR. Using its own MiXCR run on the multiplex PCR reads, TCRdb lists one record per CDR3 protein. The sample contains roughly 420,000 distinct CDR3 sequences, around 16% of which appear only once. Study-level findings and limits: Fewer public clonotypes were shared by new patients (around 960) than by persistent patients (about 2,800). Blood alone, not thyroid tissue, was studied. Under persistent disease, TRBV28, TRBJ1-2 and TRBJ2-5 were used preferentially.

The time point is: newly diagnosed GD, antithyroid drugs for less than 3 months. RNA isolated from PBMCs was used to make the TCR library. Investigators report Graves' disease was diagnosed under American Thyroid Association guidelines. The CDR3 spans 13 residues. Trimming removed 7 bases from V and 4 bases from J; junction bases left unmatched: 6. Looked up from germline, CDR1 is SNHLY and CDR2 is FYNNEI. The clonotype was recovered from a female donor with Graves disease. The rearrangement uses TRBV2 and TRBJ2-5; 7 bases are a match to TRBD1. The source material was peripheral blood mononuclear cells (PBMCs), sampled at new diagnosis, from a patient treated with antithyroid drugs. The DNA for the CDR3 is TGTGCCAGCACCCTGGGACAGAGAGAGACCCAGTACTTC. Encoded protein: CASTLGQRETQYF.